The rows below give T cell receptor beta chains drawn from one sample of a study of blood T cell repertoires in COVID-19. Using immunoSEQ multiplex PCR, the repertoire was profiled, and TCRdb retains in-frame clones only, with some absent. The table includes more than 110,000 clones, just over 85% detected once. Specimen: PBMCs or T cells enriched from blood (not recorded which). The receptors were sampled from a man aged 50-60 years who had recovered from COVID-19. Each CDR3 is given with its conserved first and last residue. The order of the fields is D gene, V gene, J gene, clone size, CDR3 DNA, CDR3 protein. A D gene is named only where the DNA matches it firmly. Not every row has a clone size; where given, it reads once, few, many or a size class.

-	TRBV9	TRBJ2-1	-	TGTGCCAGCAGCGCCAGGCAGGATTACAATGAGCAGTTCTTC	CASSARQDYNEQFF
-	TRBV5-4	TRBJ1-3	-	TGTGCCAGCAGCCTAATGAAGGGTCCAGGGAAAAGCTCTGGAAACACCATATATTTT	CASSLMKGPGKSSGNTIYF
TRBD1	TRBV6-5	TRBJ2-1	-	TGTGCCAGCTGGATGGTGGACAGGGGTGCCAATGAGCAGTTCTTC	CASWMVDRGANEQFF
-	TRBV27	TRBJ1-6	-	TGTGCCAGCAGTTTAGACTGGAATTCACCCCTCCACTTT	CASSLDWNSPLHF
-	TRBV5-1	TRBJ1-1	-	TGCGCCAGCAGCACCATCGGGGTTGGGACTGAAGCTTTCTTT	CASSTIGVGTEAFF
TRBD1	TRBV7-2	TRBJ1-1	-	TGTGCCAGCAGCTCGGACAGGGGGCAGCGAGCTTTCTTT	CASSSDRGQRAFF
-	TRBV5-6	TRBJ1-5	-	TGTGCCAGCAGCTTGGCCGGGGGGCTAACGCCCCAGCATTTT	CASSLAGGLTPQHF
TRBD2	TRBV2	TRBJ2-5	-	TGTGCCAGCAGGGGACTAGCGGGGAGACAAGAGACCCAGTACTTC	CASRGLAGRQETQYF
-	TRBV6-1	TRBJ1-5	-	TGTGCCAGCAGTGAGTGGGGGACTAATCAGCCCCAGCATTTT	CASSEWGTNQPQHF
-	TRBV5-1	TRBJ1-1	-	TGCGCCAGCAGCTTGGCCTTCGGACACCGGTCGAACACTGAAGCTTTCTTT	CASSLAFGHRSNTEAFF
-	TRBV27	TRBJ2-7	-	TGTGCCAGCAGCTTCGGCTACGAGCAGTACTTC	CASSFGYEQYF
TRBD1	TRBV6-5	TRBJ2-7	few	TGTGCCAGCAGTTTCCGACAGGGTACCTACGAGCAGTACTTC	CASSFRQGTYEQYF
TRBD2	TRBV4-1	TRBJ2-1	-	TGCGCCAGCAGCCAAGCACTAGCGGGGGGGCTGGATGAGCAGTTCTTC	CASSQALAGGLDEQFF
TRBD2	TRBV15	TRBJ2-2	-	TGTGCCACCAGGGGGGGACTAGCGCCGGGCACCGGGGAGCTGTTTTTT	CATRGGLAPGTGELFF
TRBD2	TRBV2	TRBJ2-3	-	TGTGCCAGCAGGGCTGGACTAGCGGGAGACGCAGATACGCAGTATTTT	CASRAGLAGDADTQYF
-	TRBV7-6	TRBJ2-2	-	TGTGCCGGGAGGAGACAGGGCACCGGGGAGCTGTTTTTT	CAGRRQGTGELFF
TRBD1	TRBV5-1	TRBJ1-2	-	TGCGCCAGCAGCTCAACAGGGGCTGGGTATGGCTACACCTTC	CASSSTGAGYGYTF
TRBD2	TRBV3-1/TRBV3-2	TRBJ2-1	-	TGTGCCAGCAGCCCCCAGAAGGGACTAGCGGGAGGGGGCTCCTACAATGAGCAGTTCTTC	CASSPQKGLAGGGSYNEQFF
-	TRBV3-1/TRBV3-2	TRBJ1-1	few	TGTGCCAGCAGCCTTGACTGGAACACTGAAGCTTTCTTT	CASSLDWNTEAFF
TRBD1	TRBV6-2/TRBV6-3	TRBJ1-1	-	TGTGCCAGCAGTTACACGTCTCTGACAGGGTTTAGCACTGAAGCTTTCTTT	CASSYTSLTGFSTEAFF
-	TRBV5-1	TRBJ2-3	-	TGCGCCAGCAGCCCAATGGGCCCAGATACGCAGTATTTT	CASSPMGPDTQYF
-	TRBV5-4	TRBJ1-5	-	TGTGCCACCAGGGACGGGGGGCACAATCAGCCCCAGCATTTT	CATRDGGHNQPQHF
-	TRBV5-1	TRBJ1-2	-	TGCGCCAGCAGCTTGGCGACAGAGTATGGCTACACCTTC	CASSLATEYGYTF
-	TRBV10-2	TRBJ1-4	-	TGCGCCAGCAAAAATAGGTCAGGCGCCTCCAAAGAAAAACTGTTTTTT	CASKNRSGASKEKLFF
-	TRBV10-3	TRBJ1-5	-	TGTGCCATCAGTGAGTCGACCCCAGGGGCCCAGCCCCAGCATTTT	CAISESTPGAQPQHF
-	TRBV7-8	TRBJ1-5	-	TGTGCCAGCAGCTTTGGGGGGGGCAAGGGAGGCAATCAGCCCCAGCATTTT	CASSFGGGKGGNQPQHF
TRBD2	TRBV7-9	TRBJ2-1	-	TGTGCCAGCAGCTTCGTCGTAGCGGGAGATGGTGAGCAGTTCTTC	CASSFVVAGDGEQFF
-	TRBV6-2/TRBV6-3	TRBJ1-2	-	TGTGCCAGCAGTCGGGGGGCGGAGATCTATGGCTACACCTTC	CASSRGAEIYGYTF
-	TRBV28	TRBJ1-1	-	TGTGCCAGCAGTTTACAAATACGGGACACTGAAGCTTTCTTT	CASSLQIRDTEAFF
TRBD2	TRBV3-1/TRBV3-2	TRBJ2-5	-	TGTGCCAGCCACGACGGGGCTAGCGGGAAAGAGACCCAGTACTTC	CASHDGASGKETQYF
TRBD1	TRBV18	TRBJ1-5	-	TGTGCCAGCTCACCGGGCGACAGGGTCGGTAGCAATCAGCCCCAGCATTTT	CASSPGDRVGSNQPQHF
-	TRBV30	TRBJ2-6	once	TGTGCCTGGGGGCGACGAAAACATCCCTCTGGGGCCAACGTCCTGACTTTC	CAWGRRKHPSGANVLTF
-	TRBV4-3	TRBJ1-2	-	TGCGCCAGCAGCCAACGGACACAGGTGGGGTATGGCTACACCTTC	CASSQRTQVGYGYTF
TRBD2	TRBV7-3	TRBJ2-2	-	TGTGCCAGCAGCTTATTAGCGGGGGCGAACACCGGGGAGCTGTTTTTT	CASSLLAGANTGELFF
-	TRBV24-1	TRBJ1-2	-	TGTGCCACCAGTGAACAGGGCTGGAGTGGCTACACCTTC	CATSEQGWSGYTF
TRBD1	TRBV9	TRBJ1-2	-	TGTGCCAGCAGCAACCGGGACAGGGTACACTATGGCTACACCTTC	CASSNRDRVHYGYTF
-	TRBV9	TRBJ1-2	-	TGTGCCAGCAGCCCTCAAACAGGGAGTGTTCGCTACACCTTC	CASSPQTGSVRYTF
-	TRBV5-1	TRBJ1-6	-	TGCGCCAGCAGCTTGGCAGGGGCCTCACCCCTCCACTTT	CASSLAGASPLHF
-	TRBV2	TRBJ2-2	-	TGTGCCAGCAGATTAGGAGTGCTCGCGAACACCGGGGAGCTGTTTTTT	CASRLGVLANTGELFF
-	TRBV7-2	TRBJ1-6	-	TGTGCCAGCAGTTCAGGGGTTGGGGGTTCACCCCTCCACTTT	CASSSGVGGSPLHF
TRBD1	TRBV28	TRBJ1-2	-	TGTGCCAGCATCCCCGGGACAGGGGTTAGCTATGGCTACACCTTC	CASIPGTGVSYGYTF
-	TRBV5-1	TRBJ1-4	-	TGCGCCAGCAGCCTCCACCAGGGAGGTAATGAAAAACTGTTTTTT	CASSLHQGGNEKLFF
-	TRBV15	TRBJ2-5	few	TGTGCCACCAGCAGAGAAGGACAGTTCCAAGAGACCCAGTACTTC	CATSREGQFQETQYF
-	TRBV7-9	TRBJ1-6	-	TGTGCCAGCCGGGTGGACAGATATAATTCACCCCTCCACTTT	CASRVDRYNSPLHF
TRBD1	TRBV28	TRBJ1-4	-	TGTGCCAGCAGTCTACTCGCCGGGGACAGGAGTGAAAAACTGTTTTTT	CASSLLAGDRSEKLFF
-	TRBV6-5	TRBJ1-1	-	TGTGCCAGCAGGCAGGGTTCGTCGAGCACTGAAGCTTTCTTT	CASRQGSSSTEAFF
-	TRBV5-8	TRBJ1-3	-	TGTGCCAGCAGCTTGGGACTTGGAAACACCATATATTTT	CASSLGLGNTIYF
-	TRBV7-3	TRBJ2-3	-	TGTGCCAGCAGCTTCGGGCGGGAAGATACGCAGTATTTT	CASSFGREDTQYF
TRBD1	TRBV5-4	TRBJ1-3	-	TGTGCCAGCAGCCAGGGGGGAGTCTCTGGAAACACCATATATTTT	CASSQGGVSGNTIYF
-	TRBV3-1/TRBV3-2	TRBJ2-5	-	TGTGCCAGCAGCCAAGATTGGCAGTCTTCTGGGAGCGAAACCCAGTACTTC	CASSQDWQSSGSETQYF